This T cell receptor (beta chain) was identified in a study of blood T cells in healthy people across ages. This clonotype appeared a single time. Then a second PCR, running roughly 6 to 12 cycles, was carried out with a sample-barcoded 5' primer and a J-beta primer mix. Every single cDNA molecule received a tag from a template-switch adaptor with 12 random nucleotides. MiXCR, applied by TCRdb to the 5' RACE reads, yields one record per CDR3 protein. This table has roughly 900,000 distinct CDR3 sequences, 40% to 60% appearing once. Sequenced sample: blood. The receptor was derived from a man younger than 40 in good health.

CDR3 DNA sequence: TGTGCCAGCATTTCTACCCGGGACAACACTGAAGCTTTCTTT. Translating it yields CASISTRDNTEAFF. V gene TRBV6-5 combines with J gene TRBJ1-1, with D possibly matching TRBD1 (5 bases). Trimming left V 7 bases short and J 2 bases short, with 14 bases between. This CDR3 has 14 residues. The germline V gene encodes CDR1 MNHEY and CDR2 SVGAGI.